This T cell receptor beta chain derives from a study of shared clonotypes between healthy human individuals. Trimming removed 0 bases at V and 1 base at J, with 3 bases between. The CDR3 has 13 residues. The germline CDR1 and CDR2 sequences are KGHSY and FQNENV. TCRdb keeps only in-frame clones here, not all; method: immunoSEQ multiplex PCR. In the table there are approximately 480,000 clones, over 60% of which are singletons. About this clone: Other DNA sequences in the sample encode the same CDR3.

The rearrangement joins TRBV16 to TRBJ1-1; D is ambiguous. The sequence came from a woman in her 40s in good health. Some clones in this sample may be carry-over from other donors' samples. The material sequenced was PBMCs. The CDR3 region has the DNA TGTGCCAGCAGCCAATCTCGGAACACTGAAGCTTTCTTT. Translating it yields CASSQSRNTEAFF.